This TCR beta chain was observed in a study of cytomegalovirus exposure and HLA in healthy donors. The donors (healthy individuals) were bone marrow donors. 13 Jbeta primers and 60 Vbeta primers were used for the PCR. The protocol was immunoSEQ multiplex PCR, while the TCRdb copy is restricted to in-frame clones and leaves out a portion. The sample lists about 140,000 clones, 78% occurring once. This clone was recorded only once. Losses at the gene ends were 1 base for V and 6 bases for J; bases not matched to a gene: 3. CDR3 length: 15 amino acids. The germline gives CDR1 LNHDA, CDR2 SQIVND (reference sequence).

The source of this sequence is a female donor in good health and CMV-seronegative. Input material: PBMCs. The gene calls are TRBV19 and TRBJ1-5; TRBD1 matches 10 bases. CDR3 loop: CASSIGRTGGQPQHF. The CDR3 region has the DNA TGTGCCAGTAGTATAGGGCGGACAGGGGGTCAGCCCCAGCATTTT.